These 28 T cell receptor beta chains were all obtained from the same sample, sequenced in a study of T-cell memory formation after mild COVID-19 (dated by TCRdb to the early 2020s). Preparation of the library involved 5' RACE. Reads for this sample came from an Illumina NovaSeq 6000. TCRdb reworked the public reads: Q25 trimming with fastp, MiXCR clone assembly, productive beta chains retained. Every entry covers one CDR3 protein and lists the most common genes and DNA from its rows. Across this sample there are 350,000 to 400,000 distinct CDR3 sequences, with roughly 20% seen only once. The ten top clones hold around 12% of the sample. The sample was PBMCs or a T cell subset sorted from them (not recorded which). The receptors shown here come from an adult woman who had mild COVID-19 (a few samples of this study predate the infection). The sample titles of this study are shuffled in the database, so cell type and time point are left out; the donor was told from shared clones.

This clonotype occurred a few times. This chain joins TRBV30 and TRBJ2-7; 13 bases match TRBD2. Germline CDR1 reads GTSNPN; CDR2 reads SVGIG (reference sequence). The CDR3 sequence is 15 residues long. The V gene end was trimmed by 4 bases and the J gene end by 7 bases; junction bases not matched to a gene: 10. The CDR3 nucleotides read TGTGCCTGGACCCTCGGGACTAGCGGGGTCGGGGAGCAGTACTTC. This gives the protein CAWTLGTSGVGEQYF.

Regarding this clonotype: At one boundary the junction diverges from the germline segment, which might be a read error. The CDR3 here is CASSSETGRLNF. DNA of the CDR3: TGTGCCAGCAGCTCGGAGACAGGGAGGTTGAATTTT. This chain uses TRBV7-9 with TRBJ1-5, with TRBD1 matching 7 bases. Germline lookup yields CDR1 SEHNR and CDR2 FQNEAQ (reference sequence). The CDR3 has 12 amino acids.

This clonotype turned up a few times. The V call is TRBV11-3, the J call TRBJ2-1; 7 nucleotides agree with TRBD2. V was clipped by 1 base and J by 4 bases; unmatched bases: 13. The CDR3 is made up of 18 amino acids. The germline gives CDR1 SGHNT, CDR2 YENEEA. The CDR3 nucleotides are TGTGCCAGCAGCTTAGGATCTCGTTTGGGGGAGGGATACAATGAGCAGTTCTTC. Its translation is CASSLGSRLGEGYNEQFF.

In this sample, this clonotype turned up a few times. The CDR3 reads CSVEFGTAFSTGELFF. CDR3 DNA sequence: TGCAGCGTTGAATTCGGGACAGCATTTTCCACCGGGGAGCTGTTTTTT. The J gene is TRBJ2-2, the V gene TRBV29-1; 7 bases line up with TRBD1. V was clipped by 2 bases and J by 4 bases; unmatched bases: 10. CDR1 and CDR2 (germline): SQVTM, ANQGSEA. This CDR3 is built from 16 residues.

V is TRBV29-1 and J is TRBJ2-1; no clear D gene. This CDR3 is 14 amino acids long. Germline CDR1 is SQVTM and CDR2 is ANQGSEA. Trimming left V 1 base short and J 1 base short, with 8 bases between. CDR3 region: CSVEGPLSYNEQFF. Written as DNA, the CDR3 is TGCAGCGTTGAAGGACCCCTTTCCTACAATGAGCAGTTCTTC.

This clonotype was seen at least ten times. This CDR3 is CASSLVPPGEGATDTQYF. CDR3 nucleotide sequence: TGTGCCAGCAGCTTAGTCCCACCGGGGGAGGGGGCCACAGATACGCAGTATTTT. V gene TRBV11-2 combines with J gene TRBJ2-3; perhaps D is TRBD1 or TRBD2 (7 bases each). V lost 1 base and J lost 2, with 19 bases in between. Germline values: CDR1 SGHAT, CDR2 FQNNGV. The CDR3 covers 18 residues.

V is TRBV6-5 and J is TRBJ1-2, with 7 bases that match TRBD1. After removal of 4 bases from V and 5 bases from J, the junction contained 4 bases not matched to a gene. CDR1 and CDR2 from the germline V gene are MNHEY and SVGAGI. This CDR3 has 13 residues. The CDR3 sequence: CASSSTGKYGYTF. Here the CDR3 DNA reads TGTGCCAGCAGTTCGACAGGGAAGTATGGCTACACCTTC.

V and J are TRBV20-1 and TRBJ1-2; TRBD1 is a possible D gene (5 bases). The length of the CDR3 is 14 residues. Trimming left V 2 bases short and J 4 bases short, with 14 bases between. Germline CDR1 DFQATT, CDR2 SNEGSKA (reference sequence). In nucleotides, the CDR3 is TGCAGTGCTAGATCCCGGGTGGGACTCTATGGCTACACCTTC. It is translated as CSARSRVGLYGYTF.

The chain uses TRBV12-3 or TRBV12-4 and TRBJ1-5; tentative D call: TRBD1 (5 bases). V was shortened by 7 bases and J by 2 bases, with 18 bases between the two germline ends. The CDR3 is 16 amino acids. CDR3 sequence reads: CASTQRWGSGNQPQHF. The CDR3 nucleotides read TGTGCCAGCACCCAAAGGTGGGGCAGTGGCAATCAGCCCCAGCATTTT.

The V gene is TRBV6-5, the J gene TRBJ1-1, with D hard to call. From germline, CDR1 is MNHEY and CDR2 SVGAGI. The V end was cut by 5 bases, the J end by 1 base, with 11 bases between. The CDR3 totals 14 residues. The CDR3 loop is CASSLVVGNTEAFF. The CDR3 DNA is TGTGCCAGCAGTCTAGTGGTGGGGAACACTGAAGCTTTCTTT.

This clonotype was found a few times. CDR3 sequence (DNA): TGTGCCAGCAGAGCCGGGACAGCCGACCACGAGCAGTACTTC. Translation: CASRAGTADHEQYF. The V and J genes are TRBV7-9 and TRBJ2-7, with TRBD1 identical over 7 bases. V shed 6 bases and J 5 bases; nucleotides not matched to a gene: 10. This CDR3 has 14 amino acids. The germline CDR1 and CDR2 sequences are SEHNR and FQNEAQ (reference sequence).

The chain employs TRBV6-5 and TRBJ1-2, with D hard to call. Per the germline V gene, CDR1 is MNHEY and CDR2 is SVGAGI. V lost 0 bases, J lost 0 bases, and 11 bases lay in between. The CDR3 spans 16 residues. CDR3: CASSYSGRPSNYGYTF. CDR3 in DNA: TGTGCCAGCAGTTACTCGGGGAGACCGTCTAACTATGGCTACACCTTC.

This clonotype was counted between two and nine times. The gene calls are TRBV7-2 and TRBJ2-1, with 11 nucleotides matching TRBD2. V lost 4 bases to trimming and J lost 4 bases; unmatched junction nucleotides: 3. The CDR3 is made up of 15 amino acids. Looked up from germline, CDR1 is SGHTA and CDR2 is FQGNSA. The CDR3 spells CASSSTSGAYNEQFF. The CDR3 bases are TGTGCCAGCAGCTCGACTAGCGGGGCTTACAATGAGCAGTTCTTC.

This clonotype was observed a few times. The gene calls are TRBV4-1 and TRBJ2-7; D might be TRBD1 (6 bases). V lost 4 bases, J lost 0 bases, and 19 bases lay in between. CDR3 length equals 17 residues. CDR1 and CDR2 (germline): MGHRA, YSYEKL. CDR3 sequence (DNA): TGCGCCAGCAGCCCTCCACCCGACAGGCTCTCCTCCTACGAGCAGTACTTC. Residues: CASSPPPDRLSSYEQYF.

This clonotype was found a few times. The genes are TRBV28 and TRBJ1-5; D is unclear. The V end was cut by 5 bases, the J end by 0 bases, with 17 bases between. There are 17 residues in the CDR3. Germline CDR1 and CDR2: MDHEN and SYDVKM. In DNA, the CDR3 is TGTGCCAGCAGTCGCCAAGGCGGGAGCTTTAGCAATCAGCCCCAGCATTTT. Protein sequence: CASSRQGGSFSNQPQHF.

This clonotype was detected a few times. The CDR3 nucleotides are TGTGCCAGCAGCTCATTACGGACTAGTAATCCCTACGAGCAGTACTTC. It encodes CASSSLRTSNPYEQYF. This chain connects TRBV11-2 to TRBJ2-7; 7 bases are a match to TRBD2. The length of the CDR3 is 16 residues. The J segment lost 2 bases and the V segment lost 4 bases, leaving 11 bases of the junction unmatched. Germline-derived CDR1 and CDR2 are SGHAT and FQNNGV.

This clonotype came up many times. This chain connects TRBV5-1 to TRBJ2-3; no clear D. Germline CDR1 and CDR2: SGHRS and YFSETQ. Between the trimmed V and J ends, which lost 4 bases and 3 bases, there was a span of 9 bases. This CDR3 has 13 amino acids. DNA of the CDR3: TGCGCCAGCAGCGTGACCCCGACAGATACGCAGTATTTT. Its protein product is CASSVTPTDTQYF.

This clonotype was counted once. An end of the junction differs from the germline gene, which may be a read error. V usage is TRBV7-8 and J usage is TRBJ2-5; TRBD1 or TRBD2 may be the D gene (5 bases each). Germline CDR1 SGHVS, CDR2 FQNEAQ. CDR3 length: 14 amino acids. CDR3 nucleotides: TGTGCCAGCAGCTTAACCGGGGACCTCGAGAGCCAGTACTTC. It translates to CASSLTGDLESQYF.

The V call is TRBV30, the J call TRBJ2-7; D might be TRBD1 (6 bases). The CDR3 totals 13 residues. Trimming pared 2 bases from V and 3 bases from J, leaving 11 bases between. In germline, CDR1 is GTSNPN, CDR2 SVGIG (reference sequence). The CDR3 bases are TGTGCCTGGAGTAACAGGGCGCTCTACGAGCAGTACTTC. It translates to CAWSNRALYEQYF.

This clonotype was recorded a few times. The V call is TRBV5-3, the J call TRBJ2-7, with 11 nucleotides matching TRBD2. TRBV5-3 is annotated as an ORF whose role is uncertain. This CDR3 spans 15 amino acids. The J segment lost 2 bases and the V segment lost 4 bases, leaving 5 bases of the junction unmatched. The CDR3 spells CARSPGLAEAYEQYF. For the CDR3, the DNA is TGTGCCAGAAGCCCGGGACTAGCGGAAGCCTACGAGCAGTACTTC.

The chain employs TRBV20-1 and TRBJ1-2, with a possible D match to TRBD1 (5 bases). The CDR3 covers 13 residues. The germline V gene encodes CDR1 DFQATT and CDR2 SNEGSKA (reference sequence). CDR3 in DNA: TGCGGAAGGAGGACTCAGGGTGGCTATGGCTACACCTTC. This translates into CGRRTQGGYGYTF.

In its sample, this clonotype was seen many times. The chain employs TRBV12-3 or TRBV12-4 and TRBJ2-1; D is undetermined. The CDR3 consists of 13 residues. V lost 3 bases to trimming and J lost 6 bases, with 9 bases between them. The CDR3 is CASSLLAINEQFF. CDR3 DNA: TGTGCCAGCAGTTTGTTGGCTATCAATGAGCAGTTCTTC.

The CDR3 protein is CASSVGETSGNRSYNEQFF. Written as DNA, the CDR3 is TGTGCCAGCAGCGTAGGGGAGACTAGCGGGAATCGGTCCTACAATGAGCAGTTCTTC. V gene TRBV9 combines with J gene TRBJ2-1, with 11 bases matching TRBD2. The CDR3 contains 19 residues. With V trimmed by 0 bases and J by 1 base, 9 bases remained unmatched. CDR1 and CDR2 (germline): SGDLS, YYNGEE.

This sequence joins TRBV20-1 and TRBJ2-1; 13 bases fit TRBD2. The germline gives CDR1 DFQATT, CDR2 SNEGSKA (reference sequence). CDR3 length: 14 amino acids. V shed 7 bases and J 9 bases; nucleotides not matched to a gene: 9. CDR3 bases: TGCAGTGTTCCGGGACTAGCGGGGTCGGGTGAGCAGTTCTTC. Translating it yields CSVPGLAGSGEQFF.

This chain uses TRBV5-6 with TRBJ2-3; D gene ambiguous. Trimming removed 0 bases at V and 5 bases at J, with 7 bases between. The CDR3 sequence is 13 residues long. Germline CDR1 and CDR2: SGHDT and YYEEEE. CDR3 DNA: TGTGCCAGCAGCTTGGGCAACGGAGATACGCAGTATTTT. Its protein is CASSLGNGDTQYF. The whole variable domain, remainder taken from reference TRBV5-6 and TRBJ2-3, is DAGVTQSPTHLIKTRGQQVTLRCSPKSGHDTVSWYQQALGQGPQFIFQYYEEEERQRGNFPDRFSGHQFPNYSSELNVNALLLGDSALYLCASSLGNGDTQYFGPGTRLTVL.

The J gene is TRBJ2-2, the V gene TRBV12-3 or TRBV12-4; TRBD1 might be the D (7 bases). The CDR3 extends over 12 amino acids. V lost 7 bases, J lost 9 bases, and 12 bases lay in between. CDR3 nucleotides: TGTGCCAGCATCGGAGGGGGCAGGGAGCTGTTTTTT. Protein: CASIGGGRELFF.

This clonotype was seen more than once but under ten times. The chain combines TRBV20-1 with TRBJ2-1; 13 bases line up with TRBD2. V lost 0 bases to trimming and J lost 9 bases; unmatched junction nucleotides: 11. This CDR3 contains 17 residues. Germline-derived CDR1 and CDR2 are DFQATT and SNEGSKA (reference sequence). The CDR3 reads CSARELGGTSGISEQFF. The CDR3 region has the DNA TGCAGTGCTAGAGAGCTTGGAGGGACTAGCGGGATTAGTGAGCAGTTCTTC.

V gene TRBV3-1 combines with J gene TRBJ1-1, with a weak D call TRBD1 (6 bases). Trimming pared 6 bases from V and 8 bases from J, leaving 13 bases between. Germline assignment: CDR1 LGHDT and CDR2 YNNKEL (reference sequence). The length of the CDR3 is 12 residues. For the CDR3, the DNA is TGTGCCAGCAGTCGGACGGACAGAGAAGCTTTCTTT. Protein: CASSRTDREAFF.